This record covers a single TCR beta chain. Measured with immunoSEQ multiplex PCR; TCRdb has only the in-frame clones, and not every one. The sample consists of 45,000 to 55,000 clones, 80% to 95% of them appearing once. The data are from a study of graft-versus-host responses after intestinal transplantation. Trimming took 5 bases from V and 2 from J; bases not matched to a gene: 6. Germline lookup yields CDR1 MNHEY and CDR2 SVGAGI. The CDR3 runs to 14 residues. The J gene is TRBJ2-7, the V gene TRBV6-5, with 7 bases matching TRBD1. The TCR comes from a human patient who received an intestinal transplant, so some T cells may come from the graft donor. The specimen was PBMCs, collected around 800 days after a first intestinal transplant, on the day of a second. The DNA of the CDR3 is TGTGCCAGCAGTAAGGGACAGCTCGCCTACGAGCAGTACTTC. Amino acids: CASSKGQLAYEQYF.